Listed below are T cell receptor beta chains from one sample, sequenced in a study of PD-1 blockade in mismatch repair-deficient tumors. Only in-frame clones appear in the TCRdb table, and some are missing; sequencing was by immunoSEQ multiplex PCR. The sample lists 90,000 to 120,000 clones; 70% to 85% were seen once. This material consisted of peripheral blood, taken about eight months after starting pembrolizumab. The receptors originated from an adult with mismatch repair-deficient cancer. The CDR3 runs from the conserved cysteine through the conserved F or W.

TRBJ2-2 TRBV7-6 CASSPTRAGELFF
TRBJ2-1 TRBV7-2 CASRRGTEVEQFF
TRBJ1-1 TRBV7-2 CASSLGRRTEAFF
TRBJ1-5 TRBV7-4 CASSLVPTVRGNQPQHF
TRBJ1-5 TRBV6-5 CASRYSGTGDQPQHF
TRBJ1-2 TRBV5-4 CASSPSTSYGYTF
TRBJ1-1 TRBV29-1 CSGGTPQAPEAFF
TRBJ2-2 TRBV6-4 CASRESPGVSGGELFF
TRBJ2-1 TRBV11-2 CASSPIAGITYNEQFF
TRBJ2-3 TRBV15 CATSREFETGTDTQYF
TRBJ1-2 TRBV6-5 CASTFRQGLGYGYTF
TRBJ2-3 TRBV9 CASSVAGQSTDTQYF